This passage covers 23 T cell receptor beta chains from one sample sequenced in a study of T-cell memory formation after mild COVID-19. Using its own MiXCR run on the 5' RACE reads, TCRdb lists one record per CDR3 protein. The table shows 400,000 to 500,000 distinct CDR3 sequences, with around 20% occurring only once. Sequencing was carried out using PBMCs or a T cell subset sorted from them (not recorded which). These receptors originate from an adult woman who had mild COVID-19 (a few samples of this study predate the infection). Cell type and time point are not known.

This clonotype has more than one count but fewer than ten. The V and J genes are TRBV5-1 and TRBJ2-1; no reliable D call. The germline CDR1 and CDR2 sequences are SGHRS and YFSETQ. The CDR3 sequence is 14 residues long. V was trimmed by 0 bases and J by 8 bases, leaving 12 bases between them. The CDR3 loop is CASSLAFAEHEQFF. CDR3 DNA sequence: TGCGCCAGCAGCTTGGCCTTTGCGGAGCATGAGCAGTTCTTC.

This clonotype was counted ten times or more. V usage is TRBV4-3 and J usage is TRBJ2-2, with TRBD2 as a possible D gene (5 bases). The CDR3 length is 17 residues. V lost 4 bases to trimming and J lost 3 bases, with 18 bases between them. Germline V gene lookup returns CDR1 LGHNA and CDR2 YSLEER. The CDR3: CASSPLGDLGHTGELFF. The DNA for the CDR3 is TGCGCCAGCAGCCCACTGGGAGACCTTGGTCACACCGGGGAGCTGTTTTTT.

This clonotype turned up a few times. This chain joins TRBV7-6 and TRBJ1-1, with 9 bases that match TRBD1. The length of the CDR3 is 13 residues. Per germline, CDR1 SGHVS and CDR2 FNYEAQ. Trimming at V came to 5 bases and at J to 8 bases, leaving 6 bases not matched to a gene. The CDR3 sequence is CASSDLQGAEAFF. CDR3 DNA: TGTGCCAGCAGCGATTTACAGGGGGCCGAAGCTTTCTTT.

The rearrangement joins TRBV4-1 to TRBJ2-2; no clear D. The CDR3 totals 14 residues. Germline V lookup: CDR1 MGHRA, CDR2 YSYEKL. V lost 0 bases and J lost 8, with 10 bases in between. The CDR3 region has the DNA TGCGCCAGCAGCCAAGATCGCGCCTCTGGGGAGCTGTTTTTT. Protein sequence: CASSQDRASGELFF.

This clonotype was picked up a small number of times. The rearrangement links TRBV6-2 or TRBV6-3 to TRBJ1-1, with a possible D match to TRBD1 (6 bases). This CDR3 is built from 14 residues. The germline V gene encodes CDR1 MNHEY and CDR2 SVGEGT. Deletions cut 10 bases from V and 1 base from J, with 16 bases between. The CDR3 loop reads CATLVGGANTEAFF. The CDR3 coding sequence is TGTGCCACCCTGGTAGGGGGGGCGAACACTGAAGCTTTCTTT.

This clonotype was found many times. V gene TRBV20-1 combines with J gene TRBJ2-7; 7 bases are a match to TRBD1. V gave up 3 bases and J gave up 1 base; unmatched junction bases: 9. This CDR3 comprises 15 residues. Per the germline V gene, CDR1 is DFQATT and CDR2 is SNEGSKA (reference sequence). CDR3 region: CSASPRQGTSYEQYF. The CDR3 bases are TGCAGTGCTAGCCCCAGACAGGGTACTTCCTACGAGCAGTACTTC.

V is TRBV20-1 and J is TRBJ2-3, with no clear D. The CDR3 loop spans 15 amino acids. V was cut by 3 bases and J by 0 bases, with 13 bases left in between. Germline V gene lookup returns CDR1 DFQATT and CDR2 SNEGSKA (reference sequence). The CDR3 sequence is CSASRLTSSTDTQYF. CDR3 nucleotides: TGCAGTGCTAGTCGGCTAACCTCTAGCACAGATACGCAGTATTTT.

This clonotype was seen only a few times. The rearrangement links TRBV9 to TRBJ2-7; weak D call: TRBD1 (6 bases). This CDR3 is 13 amino acids long. Germline lookup yields CDR1 SGDLS and CDR2 YYNGEE. Trimming left V 0 bases short and J 6 bases short, with 10 bases between. The CDR3 loop reads CASSVEEGGEQYF. In DNA, the CDR3 is TGTGCCAGCAGCGTAGAAGAAGGGGGCGAGCAGTACTTC.

This chain joins TRBV5-1 and TRBJ2-2, with D perhaps TRBD2 (5 bases). Germline V gives CDR1 SGHRS, CDR2 YFSETQ. The CDR3 has 16 residues. V was clipped by 3 bases and J by 4 bases, with 16 bases between them. CDR3 DNA sequence: TGCGCCAGCAGCTCTACTAGTTCTGGCATCACCGGGGAGCTGTTTTTT. Residues: CASSSTSSGITGELFF.

This clonotype was recorded at least ten times. The chain is built from TRBV24-1 and TRBJ1-5; maybe TRBD1 (6 bases). The germline V and J ends were trimmed by 3 bases and 6 bases, with 11 bases remaining between them. Germline V gene sequence: CDR1 KGHDR, CDR2 SFDVKD. This CDR3 has 14 amino acids. The CDR3 DNA is TGTGCCACCAGTGATCGGGGGCGAGGTCAGCCCCAGCATTTT. It specifies CATSDRGRGQPQHF.

This chain links TRBV29-1 with TRBJ2-2; D remains unclear. CDR1 and CDR2 (germline): SQVTM, ANQGSEA. The CDR3 is 14 amino acids. Deletions cut 4 bases from V and 0 bases from J, with 9 bases between. In DNA, the CDR3 is TGCAGCGTTGCGGCCGGACCGAACACCGGGGAGCTGTTTTTT. This codes for CSVAAGPNTGELFF.

The V and J genes are TRBV6-6 and TRBJ1-1; a weak D match, TRBD1 (5 bases). This CDR3 spans 18 amino acids. The V end was cut by 0 bases, the J end by 3 bases, with 20 bases between. Germline CDR1 and CDR2: MNHNY and SVGAGI (reference sequence). Written as DNA, the CDR3 is TGTGCCAGCAGTTACTCGTTTTCGGGAAGCATGGGGGACACTGAAGCTTTCTTT. Translated, it gives CASSYSFSGSMGDTEAFF.

The V and J genes are TRBV4-2 and TRBJ2-3; 9 bases map to TRBD2. CDR3 length: 19 residues. Trimming removed 4 bases from V and 6 bases from J; junction bases left unmatched: 20. Per the germline V gene, CDR1 is LGHNA and CDR2 is YNFKEQ. CDR3 in amino acids: CASSRLTYRTSAGGDTQYF. For the CDR3, the DNA is TGTGCCAGCAGCCGTCTTACCTACCGGACTAGCGCGGGGGGGGATACGCAGTATTTT.

The chain combines TRBV5-1 with TRBJ2-7, with D possibly matching TRBD2 (5 bases). Trimming took 1 base from V and 7 from J, leaving 12 bases between them. This CDR3 contains 13 residues. Germline V lookup: CDR1 SGHRS, CDR2 YFSETQ. The CDR3 nucleotides are TGCGCCAGCAGCTTGATTCTAGCCGGGGAGCAGTACTTC. Protein product: CASSLILAGEQYF.

This clonotype occurred a few times. The CDR3 sequence: CASRPGTSVLNEQFF. The CDR3 bases are TGTGCCAGCAGACCCGGGACTAGCGTCCTCAATGAGCAGTTCTTC. The rearrangement joins TRBV2 to TRBJ2-1; TRBD2 aligns across 10 bases. CDR1 and CDR2 (germline): SNHLY, FYNNEI. This CDR3 comprises 15 residues. V was clipped by 6 bases and J by 6 bases; unmatched bases: 8.

This clonotype has a handful of counts. This chain uses TRBV27 with TRBJ2-1; possible D gene TRBD2, 6 bases. The CDR3 sequence is 15 residues long. CDR1 is MNHEY, CDR2 SMNVEV, per germline (reference sequence). Trimming took off 2 bases at V and 2 bases at J, with 10 bases between the two ends. The CDR3, as DNA: TGTGCCAGCAGTTTAGGGACTGCGGCCTACAATGAGCAGTTCTTC. Amino acids: CASSLGTAAYNEQFF.

The chain recombines TRBV25-1 with TRBJ2-1; either TRBD1 or TRBD2 may fit D (5 bases each). The CDR3 length is 13 residues. Germline loops: CDR1 MGHDK, CDR2 SYGVNS. V was trimmed by 6 bases and J by 9 bases, leaving 15 bases between them. Here the CDR3 reads CASRLARGAEQFF. In nucleotides, the CDR3 is TGTGCCAGCAGGTTGGCACGAGGGGCTGAGCAGTTCTTC.

The V call is TRBV12-3 or TRBV12-4, the J call TRBJ1-1; maybe TRBD1 (5 bases). V was clipped by 5 bases and J by 3 bases, with 16 bases between them. CDR3 size: 15 residues. CDR3 nucleotide sequence: TGTGCCAGCAGTATTTTACGGTGGGGCGACACTGAAGCTTTCTTT. It is translated as CASSILRWGDTEAFF.

This clonotype occurred a few times. The genes are TRBV9 and TRBJ1-1, with D unresolved. The CDR3 runs to 13 residues. Germline V gives CDR1 SGDLS, CDR2 YYNGEE. The ends were cut back, 3 bases at V and 5 bases at J, with 11 bases in the middle. CDR3 loop: CASSERGKTEAFF. In DNA, the CDR3 is TGTGCCAGCAGCGAGCGAGGGAAGACTGAAGCTTTCTTT.

V usage is TRBV7-9 and J usage is TRBJ2-7; D unclear. V lost 5 bases to trimming and J lost 5 bases, with 10 bases between them. The CDR3 spans 12 residues. Germline CDR1 SEHNR, CDR2 FQNEAQ (reference sequence). CDR3 sequence (DNA): TGTGCCAGCAGCCCTTTTCAGAACGAGCAGTACTTC. It translates to CASSPFQNEQYF.

The V and J genes are TRBV7-9 and TRBJ1-6, with 7 nucleotides matching TRBD1. The ends lost 5 bases at V and 6 bases at J; junction bases unmatched: 10. From germline, CDR1 is SEHNR and CDR2 FQNEAQ (reference sequence). This CDR3 region has 16 residues. This CDR3 is CASSPQGTALNSPLHF. CDR3 in DNA: TGTGCCAGCAGCCCCCAGGGGACAGCGCTTAATTCACCCCTCCACTTT.

The chain uses TRBV4-3 and TRBJ1-6; TRBD1 might be the D (6 bases). In germline, CDR1 is LGHNA, CDR2 YSLEER. The V gene lost 0 bases and the J gene lost 7 bases, with 10 bases spanning the gap. The CDR3 runs to 15 residues. The CDR3 sequence: CASSQEGARNSPLHF. The CDR3 bases are TGCGCCAGCAGCCAAGAGGGGGCCAGAAATTCACCCCTCCACTTT.

This clonotype has a handful of counts. The gene calls are TRBV14 and TRBJ2-1; D possibly corresponds to TRBD1 (6 bases). The CDR3 sequence is 14 residues long. V was trimmed by 3 bases and J by 4 bases, leaving 10 bases between them. Germline V gene data show CDR1 as SGHDN and CDR2 as FVKESK. For the CDR3, the DNA is TGTGCCAGCAGCCATTGGACAGCATACAATGAGCAGTTCTTC. It is translated as CASSHWTAYNEQFF.